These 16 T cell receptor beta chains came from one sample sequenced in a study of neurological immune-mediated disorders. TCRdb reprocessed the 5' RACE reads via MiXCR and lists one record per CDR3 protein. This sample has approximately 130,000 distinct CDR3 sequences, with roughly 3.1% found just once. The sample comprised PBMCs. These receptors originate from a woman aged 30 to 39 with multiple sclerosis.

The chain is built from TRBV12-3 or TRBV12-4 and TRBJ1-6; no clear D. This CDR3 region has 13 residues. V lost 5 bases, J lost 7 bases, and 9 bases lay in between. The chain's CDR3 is CASSTQVNSPLHF. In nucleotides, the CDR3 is TGTGCCAGCAGTACGCAGGTCAATTCACCCCTCCACTTT.

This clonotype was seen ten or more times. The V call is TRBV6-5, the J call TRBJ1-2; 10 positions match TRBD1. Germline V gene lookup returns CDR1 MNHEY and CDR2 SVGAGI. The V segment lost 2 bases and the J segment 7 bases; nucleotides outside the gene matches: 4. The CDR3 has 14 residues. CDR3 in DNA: TGTGCCAGCAGTTACGACAGGGGGCTTTCTGGCTACACCTTC. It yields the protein CASSYDRGLSGYTF.

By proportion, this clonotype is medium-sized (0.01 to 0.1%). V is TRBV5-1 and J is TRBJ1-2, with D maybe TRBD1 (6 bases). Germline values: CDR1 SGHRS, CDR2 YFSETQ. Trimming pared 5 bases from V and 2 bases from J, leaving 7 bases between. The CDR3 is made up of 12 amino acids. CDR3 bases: TGCGCCAGCAGACAGGGAAACTATGGCTACACCTTC. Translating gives CASRQGNYGYTF.

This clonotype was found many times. CDR3 loop: CASSLNQGETQYF. The DNA of the CDR3 is TGCGCCAGCAGCTTGAATCAGGGAGAGACCCAGTACTTC. V is TRBV5-1 and J is TRBJ2-5, with D possibly matching TRBD1 (5 bases). The ends were cut back, 1 base at V and 4 bases at J, with 8 bases in the middle. This CDR3 contains 13 residues. CDR1 is SGHRS and CDR2 is YFSETQ in the germline V gene.

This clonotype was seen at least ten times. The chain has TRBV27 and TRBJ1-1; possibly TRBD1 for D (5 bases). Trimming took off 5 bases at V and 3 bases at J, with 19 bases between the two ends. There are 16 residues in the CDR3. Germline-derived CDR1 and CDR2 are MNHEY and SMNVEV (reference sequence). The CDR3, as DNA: TGTGCCAGCAGTCCGGGGGTAGTAATTAGTTACACTGAAGCTTTCTTT. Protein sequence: CASSPGVVISYTEAFF.

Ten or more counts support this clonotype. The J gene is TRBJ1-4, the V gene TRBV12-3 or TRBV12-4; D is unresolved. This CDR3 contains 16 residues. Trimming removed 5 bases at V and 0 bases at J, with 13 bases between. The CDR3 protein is CASSPVGVSTNEKLFF. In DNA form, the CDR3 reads TGTGCCAGCAGTCCCGTTGGGGTTTCAACTAATGAAAAACTGTTTTTT.

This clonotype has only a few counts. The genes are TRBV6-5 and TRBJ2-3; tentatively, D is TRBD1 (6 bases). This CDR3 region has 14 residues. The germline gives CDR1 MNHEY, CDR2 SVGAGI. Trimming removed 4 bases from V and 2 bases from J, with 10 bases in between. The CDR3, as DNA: TGTGCCAGCAGTTTTGGACAGCCCACAGATACGCAGTATTTT. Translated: CASSFGQPTDTQYF.

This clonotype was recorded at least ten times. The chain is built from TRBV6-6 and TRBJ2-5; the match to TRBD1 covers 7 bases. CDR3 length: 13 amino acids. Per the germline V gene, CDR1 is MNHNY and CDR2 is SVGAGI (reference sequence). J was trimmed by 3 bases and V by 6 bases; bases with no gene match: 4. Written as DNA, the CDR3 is TGTGCCAGCAGCCGACAGGGCGAAGAGACCCAGTACTTC. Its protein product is CASSRQGEETQYF.

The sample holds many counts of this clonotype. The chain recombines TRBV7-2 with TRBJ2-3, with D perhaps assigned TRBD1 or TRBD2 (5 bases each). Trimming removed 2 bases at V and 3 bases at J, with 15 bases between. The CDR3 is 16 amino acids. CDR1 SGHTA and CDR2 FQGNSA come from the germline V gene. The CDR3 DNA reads TGTGCCAGCAGCTTATTTAGTTACGGGACGACAGATACGCAGTATTTT. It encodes CASSLFSYGTTDTQYF. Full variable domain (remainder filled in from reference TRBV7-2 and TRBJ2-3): GAGVSQSPSNKVTEKGKDVELRCDPISGHTALYWYRQSLGQGLEFLIYFQGNSAPDKSGLPSDRFSAERTGGSVSTLTIQRTQQEDSAVYLCASSLFSYGTTDTQYFGPGTRLTVL.

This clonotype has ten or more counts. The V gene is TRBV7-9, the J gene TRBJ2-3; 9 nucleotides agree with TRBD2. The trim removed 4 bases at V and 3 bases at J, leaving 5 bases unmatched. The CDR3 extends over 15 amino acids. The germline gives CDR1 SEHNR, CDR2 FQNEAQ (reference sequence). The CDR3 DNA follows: TGTGCCAGCAGCTCGCGGGGGGGCCTGACAGATACGCAGTATTTT. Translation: CASSSRGGLTDTQYF.

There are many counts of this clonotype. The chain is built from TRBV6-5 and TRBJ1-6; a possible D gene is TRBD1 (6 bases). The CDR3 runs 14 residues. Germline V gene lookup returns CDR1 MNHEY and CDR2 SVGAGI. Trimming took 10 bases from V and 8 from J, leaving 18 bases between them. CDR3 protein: CATGRDKNHSPLHF. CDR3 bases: TGTGCCACGGGGCGGGACAAAAACCATTCACCCCTCCACTTT.

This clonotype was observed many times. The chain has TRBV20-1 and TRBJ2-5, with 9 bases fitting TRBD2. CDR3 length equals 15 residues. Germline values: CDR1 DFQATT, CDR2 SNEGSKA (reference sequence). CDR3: CRADSGTSFQETQYF. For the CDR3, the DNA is TGCAGAGCCGATTCCGGGACTAGCTTTCAAGAGACCCAGTACTTC.

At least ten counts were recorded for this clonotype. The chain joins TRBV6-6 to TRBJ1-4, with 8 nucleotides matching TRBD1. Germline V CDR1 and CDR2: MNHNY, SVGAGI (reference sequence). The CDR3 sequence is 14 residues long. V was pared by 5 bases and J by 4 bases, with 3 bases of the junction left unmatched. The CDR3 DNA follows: TGTGCCAGCAGTCGCGGACAGGGTAATGAAAAACTGTTTTTT. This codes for CASSRGQGNEKLFF.

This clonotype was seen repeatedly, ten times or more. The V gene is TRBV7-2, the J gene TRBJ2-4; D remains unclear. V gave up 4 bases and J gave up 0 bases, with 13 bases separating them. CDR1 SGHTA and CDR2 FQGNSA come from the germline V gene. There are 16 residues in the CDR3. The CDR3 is CASSSWGRSAKNIQYF. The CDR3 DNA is TGTGCCAGCAGCTCGTGGGGTCGGTCAGCCAAAAACATTCAGTACTTC.

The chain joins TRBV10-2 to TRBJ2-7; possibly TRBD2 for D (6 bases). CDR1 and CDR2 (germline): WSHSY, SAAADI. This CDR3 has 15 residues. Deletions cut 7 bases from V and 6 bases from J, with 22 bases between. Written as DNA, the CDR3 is TGCGCCAGCAAACTTCCGGGACTGGGGTCGCTCGAGCAGTACTTC. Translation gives CASKLPGLGSLEQYF.

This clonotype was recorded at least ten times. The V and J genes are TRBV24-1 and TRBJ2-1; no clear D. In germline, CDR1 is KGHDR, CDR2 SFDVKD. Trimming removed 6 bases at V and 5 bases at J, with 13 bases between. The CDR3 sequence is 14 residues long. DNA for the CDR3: TGTGCCACCAGTCCGTCTGGCCCAGACAATGAGCAGTTCTTC. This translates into CATSPSGPDNEQFF.